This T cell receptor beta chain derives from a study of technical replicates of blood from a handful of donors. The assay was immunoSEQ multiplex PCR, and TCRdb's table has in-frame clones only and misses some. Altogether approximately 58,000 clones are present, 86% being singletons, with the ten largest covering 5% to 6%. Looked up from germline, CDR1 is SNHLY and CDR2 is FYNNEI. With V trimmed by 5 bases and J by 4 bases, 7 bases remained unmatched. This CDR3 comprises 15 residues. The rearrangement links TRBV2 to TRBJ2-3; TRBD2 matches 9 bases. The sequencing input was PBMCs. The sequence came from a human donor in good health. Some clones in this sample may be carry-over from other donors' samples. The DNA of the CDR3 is TGTGCCAGCAGTTCTAGCGGGGTATTGTCAGATACGCAGTATTTT. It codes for CASSSSGVLSDTQYF.